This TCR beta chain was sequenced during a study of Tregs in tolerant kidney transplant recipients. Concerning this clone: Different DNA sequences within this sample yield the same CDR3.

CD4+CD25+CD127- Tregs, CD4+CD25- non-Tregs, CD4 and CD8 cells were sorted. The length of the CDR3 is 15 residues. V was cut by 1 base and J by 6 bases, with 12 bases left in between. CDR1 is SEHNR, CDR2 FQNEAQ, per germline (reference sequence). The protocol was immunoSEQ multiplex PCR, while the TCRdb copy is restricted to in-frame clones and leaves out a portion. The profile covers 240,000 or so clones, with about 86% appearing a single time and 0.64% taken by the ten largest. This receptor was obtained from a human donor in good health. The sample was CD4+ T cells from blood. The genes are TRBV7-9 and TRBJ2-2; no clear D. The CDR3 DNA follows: TGTGCCAGCAGCTTAGGGGTGGTGCGCGCCGGGGAGCTGTTTTTT. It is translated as CASSLGVVRAGELFF.